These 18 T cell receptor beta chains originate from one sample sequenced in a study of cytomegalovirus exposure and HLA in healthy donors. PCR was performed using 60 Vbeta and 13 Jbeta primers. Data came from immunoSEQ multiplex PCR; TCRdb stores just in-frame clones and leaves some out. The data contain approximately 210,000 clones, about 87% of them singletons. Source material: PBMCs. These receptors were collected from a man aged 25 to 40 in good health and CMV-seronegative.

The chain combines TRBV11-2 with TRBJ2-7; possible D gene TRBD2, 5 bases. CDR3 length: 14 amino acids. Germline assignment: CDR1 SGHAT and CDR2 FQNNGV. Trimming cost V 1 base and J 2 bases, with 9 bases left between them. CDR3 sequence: CASSLALDAYEQYF. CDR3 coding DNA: TGTGCCAGCAGCTTAGCACTAGACGCCTACGAGCAGTACTTC.

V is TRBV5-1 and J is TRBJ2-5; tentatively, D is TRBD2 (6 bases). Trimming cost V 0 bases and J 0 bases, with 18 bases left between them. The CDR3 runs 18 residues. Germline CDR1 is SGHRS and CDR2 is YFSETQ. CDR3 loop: CASSLALRGRRYQETQYF. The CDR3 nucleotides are TGCGCCAGCAGCTTGGCGTTGCGGGGCCGCCGGTACCAAGAGACCCAGTACTTC.

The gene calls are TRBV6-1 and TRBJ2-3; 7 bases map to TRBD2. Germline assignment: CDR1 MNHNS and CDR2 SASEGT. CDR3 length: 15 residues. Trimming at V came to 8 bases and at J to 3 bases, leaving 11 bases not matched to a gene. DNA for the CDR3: TGTGCCAGCTCCGACTCGGGGGGAGGGACAGATACGCAGTATTTT. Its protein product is CASSDSGGGTDTQYF.

The CDR3 nucleotides read TGCGCCAGCAGTGAAACCGGGACTCCCGTGGAGACCCAGTACTTC. Translation: CASSETGTPVETQYF. The V gene is TRBV10-1, the J gene TRBJ2-5, with a possible D match to TRBD2 (6 bases). Germline lookup yields CDR1 WNHNN and CDR2 SYGVQD (reference sequence). The CDR3 has 15 amino acids. Trimming cost V 3 bases and J 5 bases, with 16 bases left between them.

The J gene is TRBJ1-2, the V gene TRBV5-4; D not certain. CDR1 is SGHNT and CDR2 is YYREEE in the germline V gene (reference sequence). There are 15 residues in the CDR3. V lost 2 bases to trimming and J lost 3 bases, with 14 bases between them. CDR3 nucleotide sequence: TGTGCCAGCAGCTTTCCGGACCTGGAGGACTATGGCTACACCTTC. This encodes CASSFPDLEDYGYTF.

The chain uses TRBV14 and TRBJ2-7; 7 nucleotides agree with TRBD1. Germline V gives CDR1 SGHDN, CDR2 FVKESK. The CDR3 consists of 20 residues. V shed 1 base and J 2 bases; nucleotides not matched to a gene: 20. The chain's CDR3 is CASSQGVRGRLGQETYEQYF. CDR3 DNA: TGTGCCAGCAGCCAAGGGGTGAGGGGTAGATTAGGACAGGAGACCTACGAGCAGTACTTC.

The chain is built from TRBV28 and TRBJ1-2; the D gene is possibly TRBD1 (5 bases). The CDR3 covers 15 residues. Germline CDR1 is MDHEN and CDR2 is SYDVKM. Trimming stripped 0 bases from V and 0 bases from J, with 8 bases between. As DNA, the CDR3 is TGTGCCAGCAGTTTATGGGGGGGAGCTAACTATGGCTACACCTTC. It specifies CASSLWGGANYGYTF.

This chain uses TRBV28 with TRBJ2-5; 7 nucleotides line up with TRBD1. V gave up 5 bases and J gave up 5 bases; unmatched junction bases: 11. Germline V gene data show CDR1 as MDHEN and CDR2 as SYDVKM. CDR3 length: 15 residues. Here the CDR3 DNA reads TGTGCCAGCAGTCCAGGGGACAGTCTGGGGGAGACCCAGTACTTC. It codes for CASSPGDSLGETQYF.

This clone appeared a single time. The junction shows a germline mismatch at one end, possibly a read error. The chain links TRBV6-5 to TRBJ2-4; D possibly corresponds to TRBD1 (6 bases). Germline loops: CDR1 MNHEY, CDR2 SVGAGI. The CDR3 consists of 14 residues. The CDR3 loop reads CASSSSGRGNSQYF. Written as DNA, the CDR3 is TGTGCCAGCAGCTCCAGCGGCAGGGGAAACAGTCAGTACTTC.

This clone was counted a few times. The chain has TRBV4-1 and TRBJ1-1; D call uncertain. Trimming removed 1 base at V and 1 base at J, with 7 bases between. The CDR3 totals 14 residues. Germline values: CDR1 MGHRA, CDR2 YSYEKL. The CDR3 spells CASSQVGGNTEAFF. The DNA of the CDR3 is TGCGCCAGCAGCCAAGTAGGCGGGAACACTGAAGCTTTCTTT.

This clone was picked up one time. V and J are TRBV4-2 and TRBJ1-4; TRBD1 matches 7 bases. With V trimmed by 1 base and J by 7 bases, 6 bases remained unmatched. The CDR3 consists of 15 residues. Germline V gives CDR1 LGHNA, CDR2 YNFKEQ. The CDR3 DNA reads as TGTGCCAGCAGCCAAGTAGGGGACAGTGGTGAAAAACTGTTTTTT. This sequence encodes CASSQVGDSGEKLFF.

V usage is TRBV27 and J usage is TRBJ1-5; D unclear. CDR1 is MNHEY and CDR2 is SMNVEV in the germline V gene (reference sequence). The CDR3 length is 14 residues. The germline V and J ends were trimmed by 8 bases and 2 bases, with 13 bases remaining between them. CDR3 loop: CASGLLEGNQPQHF. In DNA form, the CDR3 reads TGTGCCAGCGGCCTCCTGGAGGGCAATCAGCCCCAGCATTTT.

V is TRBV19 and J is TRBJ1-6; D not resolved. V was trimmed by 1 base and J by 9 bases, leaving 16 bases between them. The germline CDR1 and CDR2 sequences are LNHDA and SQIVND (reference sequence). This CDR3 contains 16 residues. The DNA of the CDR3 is TGTGCCAGTAGTATAGTTTACGGGGAAGCCCGTTCACCCCTCCACTTT. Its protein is CASSIVYGEARSPLHF.

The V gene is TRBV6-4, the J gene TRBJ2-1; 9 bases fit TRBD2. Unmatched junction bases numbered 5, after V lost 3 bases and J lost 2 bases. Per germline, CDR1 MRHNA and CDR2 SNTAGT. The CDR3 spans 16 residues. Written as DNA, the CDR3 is TGTGCCAGCAGTGAATCGGCGGGGGGGCCCTACAATGAGCAGTTCTTC. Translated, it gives CASSESAGGPYNEQFF.

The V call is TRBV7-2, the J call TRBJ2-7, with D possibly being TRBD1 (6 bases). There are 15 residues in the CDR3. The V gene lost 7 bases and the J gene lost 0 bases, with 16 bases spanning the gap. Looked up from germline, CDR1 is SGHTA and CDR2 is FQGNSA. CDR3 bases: TGTGCCAGCAAATTCTCCCGGGACACCTCCTACGAGCAGTACTTC. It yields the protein CASKFSRDTSYEQYF.

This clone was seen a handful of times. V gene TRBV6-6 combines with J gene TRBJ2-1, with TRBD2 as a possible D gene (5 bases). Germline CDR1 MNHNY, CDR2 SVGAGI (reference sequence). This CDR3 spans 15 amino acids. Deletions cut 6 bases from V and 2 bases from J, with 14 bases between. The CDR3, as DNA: TGTGCCAGCAGCCCCGGTCCCGGGGCCTACAATGAGCAGTTCTTC. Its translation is CASSPGPGAYNEQFF.

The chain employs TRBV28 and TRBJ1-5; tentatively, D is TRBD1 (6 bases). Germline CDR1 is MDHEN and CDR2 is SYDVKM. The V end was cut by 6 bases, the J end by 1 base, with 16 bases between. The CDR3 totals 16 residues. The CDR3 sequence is CASRQTGKGSNQPQHF. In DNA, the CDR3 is TGTGCCAGCAGACAAACAGGGAAGGGGAGCAATCAGCCCCAGCATTTT.

CDR3 bases: TGTGCCAGCAGCCCACTTACGGCGGGAATGATAGATACGCAGTATTTT. This gives the protein CASSPLTAGMIDTQYF. This chain uses TRBV9 with TRBJ2-3; D is perhaps TRBD2 (6 bases). The CDR3 extends over 16 amino acids. Trimming shortened V by 4 bases and J by 5 bases, and 20 bases separated the two germline ends. CDR1 and CDR2 (germline): SGDLS, YYNGEE. Full variable domain (outside the CDR3, taken from reference TRBV9 and TRBJ2-3): DSGVTQTPKHLITATGQRVTLRCSPRSGDLSVYWYQQSLDQGLQFLIQYYNGEERAKGNILERFSAQQFPDLHSELNLSSLELGDSALYFCASSPLTAGMIDTQYFGPGTRLTVL.